This T cell receptor beta chain originates from a study of blood T cell repertoires in COVID-19 (dated by TCRdb to about 2020). Broadly, across the study: The collaborator samples originated in the United States, Italy and Spain and spanned the acute and convalescent phases of COVID-19. The repertoires were released in a freely available public database meant as a resource for research on the immune response to SARS-CoV-2. Subjects who had been exposed to COVID-19, were actively infected with it, or had recovered from it provided the deeply sampled blood TCRbeta repertoires that made up the dataset. The prospective study material was composed of cDNA or gDNA derived from T cells, B-cell-depleted T cells, or PBMCs. HLA class I and class II types, where available, came from metadata supplied by the sample provider rather than from assay-based typing. A de-identified subject ID, COVID-19 status, age in years and sex were almost always included in the sample metadata. The samples were drawn from two sources: the first 160 participants of the ongoing ImmuneRACE study, and 1,254 subjects contributed by 6 global collaborators. The paper's findings and limits, for the study overall: The quantity of clinical and demographic metadata differed by source and by participant and was supplied without curation.

Participants in the prospective study were enrolled through a virtual design, were aged about 18 to 90 years, and lived in fewer than 30 United States geographic areas. In the prospective study, cohorts were assigned on the basis of participant-reported clinical history obtained from a screening survey and a study questionnaire. ImmuneRACE Cohort 3 recovered participants were defined by two consecutive negative NP/OP PCR tests, healthcare professional clearance, or symptom resolution. In the prospective study, mobile phlebotomists collected whole blood, serum and a nasopharyngeal or oropharyngeal swab from each participant. Participants in the prospective study had the option to provide additional blood draws and questionnaires over a roughly 2-month period. Prospective study blood samples were shipped either frozen or at room temperature before DNA extraction. The immunoSEQ Assay, a bias-controlled multiplex PCR, was used to amplify TCRbeta CDR3 regions from genomic DNA. For the original study's pipeline: The number of nucleated cells in each sample was estimated from the amplification of reference gene primers within the assay. Sequence reads were collapsed and filtered to measure the absolute abundance of every unique TCRbeta CDR3 rearrangement. For each sample, productive Simpson clonality was calculated as the square root of Simpson's diversity index over productive rearrangements. The table was pulled from immuneACCESS by TCRdb, which kept in-frame rearrangements only. Such tables lose some clones; where checked, under half of the loss comes from unresolved V genes, and the rest has no known cause. That table is the source of V, J and clone size, and D and trimming were worked out from the DNA. The sample table lists around 250,000 clones, around 82% of them with a count of one. The ten largest clones take up around 3.6% of the sample.

Remarks on this clone: The antigen it binds to is not known. The record has no base qualities; no much larger clone is one base away.

The clonotype was recovered from a man aged 50 to 59 who had recovered from COVID-19. Sequencing was done on a sample of PBMCs or T cells enriched from blood (not recorded which).

The nucleotides are TGCAGCGTTGAAGGGCAGGGAGGTCAGCCCCAGCATTTT. The encoded protein is CSVEGQGGQPQHF. The rearranged chain carries TRBV29-1 and TRBJ1-5; the D segment could be TRBD1, given 5 matching bases. Trimming removed 1 base from V and 6 bases from J, leaving 10 bases between the germline ends. From the germline V gene, CDR1 is SQVTM and CDR2 is ANQGSEA. The CDR3 spans 13 residues, from the cysteine through the phenylalanine. Only the CDR3 DNA is retained, 39 bases long and in frame from the first base.